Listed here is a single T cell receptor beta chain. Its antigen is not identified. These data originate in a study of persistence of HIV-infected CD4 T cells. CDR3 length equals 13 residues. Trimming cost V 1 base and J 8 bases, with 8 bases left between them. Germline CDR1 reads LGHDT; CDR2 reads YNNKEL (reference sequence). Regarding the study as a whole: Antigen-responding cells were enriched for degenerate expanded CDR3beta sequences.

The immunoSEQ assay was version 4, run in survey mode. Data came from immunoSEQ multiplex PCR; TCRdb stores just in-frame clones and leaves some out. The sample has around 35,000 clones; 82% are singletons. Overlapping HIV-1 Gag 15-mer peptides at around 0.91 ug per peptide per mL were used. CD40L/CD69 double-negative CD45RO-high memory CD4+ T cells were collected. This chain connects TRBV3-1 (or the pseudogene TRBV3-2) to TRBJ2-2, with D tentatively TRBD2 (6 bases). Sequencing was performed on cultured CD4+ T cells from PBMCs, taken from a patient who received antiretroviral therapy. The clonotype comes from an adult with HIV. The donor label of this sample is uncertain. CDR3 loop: CASSQGDWGELFF. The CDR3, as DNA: TGTGCCAGCAGCCAAGGGGACTGGGGGGAGCTGTTTTTT.